Listed below are T cell receptor beta chains from one sample, sequenced in a study of T cell responses to AZD1222 COVID-19 vaccine. TCRdb keeps only in-frame clones here, not all; method: immunoSEQ multiplex PCR. In the table there are over 150,000 clones, approximately 92% of which are singletons. Source: peripheral blood, taken on day 0 of AZD1222 vaccination. Receptors were obtained from an adult in good health. CDR3s include the opening cysteine and the closing phenylalanine or tryptophan. Each record gives: D gene, clone size, V gene, J gene, CDR3 DNA, CDR3 protein. D genes are given only for firm matches. Expanded clones get a size class; other rows say once, few or many, or leave the size out.

D: .; size: .; V: TRBV27; J: TRBJ1-4; DNA: TGTGCCAGCAGTTTAGGCAGTTCGGTCTCAATTGAAAAACTGTTTTTT; CDR3: CASSLGSSVSIEKLFF
D: .; size: once; V: TRBV19; J: TRBJ1-2; DNA: TGTGCCAGTAATTCAGGGGTCTATGGCTACACCTTC; CDR3: CASNSGVYGYTF
D: TRBD1; size: .; V: TRBV19; J: TRBJ1-1; DNA: TGTGCCAGTAGTCTTACAGGGGTAGCTTTCTTT; CDR3: CASSLTGVAFF
D: .; size: .; V: TRBV19; J: TRBJ1-1; DNA: TGTGCCAGCATGCAGGTCGCTGAAGCTTTCTTT; CDR3: CASMQVAEAFF
D: .; size: .; V: TRBV21-1; J: TRBJ1-5; DNA: TGTGCCAGCAGCCGTGGGAGCGAACGAAAAAACCATAGCAATCAGCCCCAGCATTTT; CDR3: CASSRGSERKNHSNQPQHF
D: .; size: .; V: TRBV30; J: TRBJ1-6; DNA: TGTGCCTGGAGAAACTCTCTTAACAAGTATAATTCACCCCTCCACTTT; CDR3: CAWRNSLNKYNSPLHF
D: .; size: .; V: TRBV18; J: TRBJ1-2; DNA: TGTGCCAGCTCACCCGACAGTAACTATGGCTACACCTTC; CDR3: CASSPDSNYGYTF
D: TRBD1; size: .; V: TRBV13; J: TRBJ2-7; DNA: TGTGCCAGCAGCTTAGAAGGGACAGGATTCTACGAGCAGTACTTC; CDR3: CASSLEGTGFYEQYF
D: .; size: .; V: TRBV11-2; J: TRBJ1-1; DNA: TGTGCCAGCAGCTTAAACAGGATGAACACTGAAGCTTTCTTT; CDR3: CASSLNRMNTEAFF
D: .; size: .; V: TRBV27; J: TRBJ1-1; DNA: TGTGCCAGCAGCCTCACGTCGGGGGCGGTAGCTTTCTTT; CDR3: CASSLTSGAVAFF
D: .; size: .; V: TRBV6-5; J: TRBJ1-1; DNA: TGTGCCAGCGCCAAAACGGGGCTGAACACTGAAGCTTTCTTT; CDR3: CASAKTGLNTEAFF
D: .; size: .; V: TRBV6-5; J: TRBJ1-2; DNA: TGTGCCAGCCGTTTGGGAAAGGGCTACACCTTC; CDR3: CASRLGKGYTF
D: TRBD1; size: .; V: TRBV7-9; J: TRBJ2-7; DNA: TGTGCCAGCAGCCCCCCCGGTGGGACAGCAAACGGGGAGCAGTACTTC; CDR3: CASSPPGGTANGEQYF
D: TRBD1; size: .; V: TRBV18; J: TRBJ1-5; DNA: TGTGCCAGCTCACCACAGGGGGCAGGGGGCAATCAGCCCCAGCATTTT; CDR3: CASSPQGAGGNQPQHF
D: TRBD2; size: .; V: TRBV4-1; J: TRBJ2-7; DNA: TGCGCCAGCAGCCACCGAATACTAGCGGGCACCTACGAGCAGTACTTC; CDR3: CASSHRILAGTYEQYF
D: .; size: .; V: TRBV4-2; J: TRBJ1-3; DNA: TGTGCCAGCAGGCTTGGGGCCGGGGGCTTTTCTGGAAACACCATATATTTT; CDR3: CASRLGAGGFSGNTIYF
D: .; size: .; V: TRBV7-3; J: TRBJ1-1; DNA: TGTGCCAGCAGCCTCACTAGCGGCTGGGGGACTGAAGCTTTCTTT; CDR3: CASSLTSGWGTEAFF
D: TRBD2; size: .; V: TRBV10-3; J: TRBJ2-1; DNA: TGTGCCATCAGTGGAAGGACTAGCGGAACCTACAATGAGCAGTTCTTC; CDR3: CAISGRTSGTYNEQFF
D: .; size: few; V: TRBV5-1; J: TRBJ1-2; DNA: TGCGCCAGCAGCTCCGCAGGAGACAGTAACTATGGCTACACCTTC; CDR3: CASSSAGDSNYGYTF
D: TRBD1; size: .; V: TRBV27; J: TRBJ1-5; DNA: TGTGCCAGCAGTTTCAACAGGGGGCACGGACAGCCCCAGCATTTT; CDR3: CASSFNRGHGQPQHF
D: .; size: .; V: TRBV15; J: TRBJ2-7; DNA: TGTGCCACCAGCAGAGAGGGCAGTACCTACGAGCAGTACTTC; CDR3: CATSREGSTYEQYF
D: .; size: .; V: TRBV5-1; J: TRBJ1-1; DNA: TGCGCCAGCAGCTATGGGAGGGACACTGAAGCTTTCTTT; CDR3: CASSYGRDTEAFF
D: TRBD2; size: .; V: TRBV7-9; J: TRBJ2-1; DNA: TGTGCCAGCAGCTTAGCGCGGACTAGTGATGAGCAGTTCTTC; CDR3: CASSLARTSDEQFF
D: .; size: .; V: TRBV9; J: TRBJ1-1; DNA: TGTGCCAGCAGCAGATCAGACACTGAAGCTTTCTTT; CDR3: CASSRSDTEAFF
D: .; size: .; V: TRBV12-5; J: TRBJ2-5; DNA: TGTGCTAGTCAACCTGACGGTCAAGAGACCCAGTACTTC; CDR3: CASQPDGQETQYF
D: .; size: .; V: TRBV11-2; J: TRBJ2-5; DNA: TGTGCCAGCAGCTCCGATTGGCCAGGAACCCAGTACTTC; CDR3: CASSSDWPGTQYF
D: TRBD1; size: .; V: TRBV7-9; J: TRBJ1-2; DNA: TGTGCCAGCAGCCCGCGGGACAGGGGAGGCTACACCTTC; CDR3: CASSPRDRGGYTF
D: TRBD1; size: .; V: TRBV27; J: TRBJ1-2; DNA: TGTGCCAGCAGTCGAACTTCCGGGACAGGGACTGGCTACACCTTC; CDR3: CASSRTSGTGTGYTF
D: TRBD1; size: .; V: TRBV7-2; J: TRBJ2-3; DNA: TGTGCCAGCAGCACAGGGGGCCCCGTCACAGATACGCAGTATTTT; CDR3: CASSTGGPVTDTQYF
D: .; size: .; V: TRBV7-2; J: TRBJ1-1; DNA: TGTGCCAGCAGCTGGGGTGGGGGCTCCACTGAAGCTTTCTTT; CDR3: CASSWGGGSTEAFF
D: TRBD2; size: .; V: TRBV7-2; J: TRBJ2-1; DNA: TGTGCCAGCAGCTTAATTAGCGGGGCTCGATACAATGAGCAGTTCTTC; CDR3: CASSLISGARYNEQFF
D: .; size: .; V: TRBV6-5; J: TRBJ1-5; DNA: TGTGCCAGCAAGGGCGGGGGAGGTCAGCCCCAGCATTTT; CDR3: CASKGGGGQPQHF
D: .; size: .; V: TRBV20-1; J: TRBJ1-2; DNA: TGCAGTGCCCCTTATGGCTACACCTTC; CDR3: CSAPYGYTF
D: .; size: .; V: TRBV5-4; J: TRBJ2-2; DNA: TGTGCCAGCACATTCGACAGTAACACCGGGGAGCTGTTTTTT; CDR3: CASTFDSNTGELFF
D: TRBD1; size: .; V: TRBV7-6; J: TRBJ1-5; DNA: TGTGCCAGCAGCTTAGAAGGGGGCGGCAATCAGCCCCAGCATTTT; CDR3: CASSLEGGGNQPQHF
D: .; size: .; V: TRBV13; J: TRBJ1-1; DNA: TGTGCCAGCAGCTTAGGGCGATCTGAAGCTTTCTTT; CDR3: CASSLGRSEAFF
D: .; size: .; V: TRBV28; J: TRBJ2-1; DNA: TGTGCCAGCGGAAAGGCAGGGGGGAATGAGCAGTTCTTC; CDR3: CASGKAGGNEQFF
D: TRBD1; size: .; V: TRBV27; J: TRBJ1-1; DNA: TGTGCCAGCAGTTTACCCACCGGGACAGGGAACACTGAAGCTTTCTTT; CDR3: CASSLPTGTGNTEAFF
D: .; size: .; V: TRBV10-1; J: TRBJ1-5; DNA: TGCGCCAGCAGCGAAAACACCGATCAGCCCCAGCATTTT; CDR3: CASSENTDQPQHF
D: .; size: once; V: TRBV6-4; J: TRBJ1-1; DNA: TGTGCCAGCAGTTCACAGAGAAACACTGAAGCTTTCTTT; CDR3: CASSSQRNTEAFF
D: TRBD1; size: .; V: TRBV12-5; J: TRBJ1-5; DNA: TGTGCTAGTGGTTTGGTACCCTTGACAGGGAGGAGGCAGCCCCAGCATTTT; CDR3: CASGLVPLTGRRQPQHF
D: TRBD1; size: once; V: TRBV29-1; J: TRBJ1-4; DNA: TGCAGCGCCCGGACAGGGGGGCCGGCAACTAATGAAAAACTGTTTTTT; CDR3: CSARTGGPATNEKLFF